The text below deals with one T cell receptor beta chain. Its cognate antigen has yet to be identified. Within one base of it there is no much larger clone, and no base qualities were kept. There are 13 amino acids in the CDR3, from cysteine to phenylalanine inclusive. Of the read, only the CDR3 DNA is kept; its 39 bases are in frame from base 1. CDR1 and CDR2, per the germline V gene, are SNHLY and FYNNEI. V is pared back by 2 bases and J by 7 bases, with 9 bases lying between the germline termini. The data were taken from a study of shared clonotypes between healthy human individuals (dated by TCRdb to 2020 to 2021). For the study in its entirety: The cohort comprised a couple of women and a few men aged 18 to 49 years. Per donor, three plates each were used for CD4 naive and CD4 memory, two for CD8 naive, and one for CD8 memory. To estimate repertoire size and how much clonotype sharing occurs between individuals, the study deeply sequenced the blood TCR repertoires of five or six healthy adults. To increase sequencing depth and limit assay-specific biases, TCR repertoire library preparation and sequencing were carried out by different laboratories using diverse techniques. Between about 0.8 and 9 billion PBMCs per donor were obtained by leukapheresis.

Using the deep immunoSEQ assay, multiplex PCR amplified TCR CDR3 regions from genomic DNA. For each cell subset, the extracted genomic DNA was distributed evenly across all wells of several immunoSEQ 96-well plates, and each plate served as one replicate. For sorted subsets, roughly 0.2 ug genomic DNA, equal to 25,000 to 35,000 T cell genomes, was loaded into each replicate PCR. Purified libraries were measured with a Qubit 3.0 fluorometer, size-checked on a Bioanalyzer 2100, and measured again with the KAPA Library Quantification kit. Every immunoSEQ 96-well plate was sequenced on a separate single-read 150-cycle Illumina NextSeq 550 flow cell. On the authors' methods: The immunoSEQ output contained only junctional sequences without quality scores, so filtering could not match that applied to full-length reads. To assign V/J genes and CDR3, sequences were annotated using PyIR, a Python wrapper for IgBLAST v1.9, with IMGT germline references. Reads were filtered out if the reads had weak V/J assignments (E-value above 1e-6), no CDR3, stop codons, out-of-frame junctions, or ambiguous translated residues. V3J clonotypes were defined as sequences sharing an identical inferred V gene, J gene, and CDR3 amino acid sequence. Percentage overlap between repertoires was computed as shared unique clonotypes divided by the size of the smaller repertoire. Richness of each repertoire was evaluated using RTK rarefaction, the Chao1 estimator, and Recon v2.1 estimates of unobserved clonotypes. For all TCRbeta clonotypes obtained by the gDNA method from several donors, generation probabilities were computed with OLGA. TCRdb took over this immuneACCESS table, retaining in-frame rearrangements with V and J assigned. Such tables are incomplete; in checked studies, under half of the missing clones stem from an unresolved V gene, and the remainder is unexplained. D and trimming come from the DNA, and the V and J calls and clone size come from that table. The sample has roughly 2 million clones on record, under 97% of them singletons. Around 0.13% of the sample is taken by the ten largest.

Overall results and qualifications from the work: Sampling was limited to blood, and TCR repertoires in tissue likely differ from TCR repertoires in blood. Estimated clonotype richness was generally larger for naive than for memory subsets. Higher generation probabilities were observed for clonotypes shared by all four sorted-subset donors than for non-shared clonotypes. Because the study included only a small number of donors, the genetic and exposure-history diversity represented was limited. Approximately 4.8% of naive CD4, 3.5% of naive CD8, roughly 2.5% of memory CD4, and 0.35% to 0.5% of memory CD8 clonotypes were shared across several donors. Based on pairwise subsampling, the degree of clonotype sharing among donors was expected to be affected by sequencing depth. Even with the large sequencing depth, rarefaction of the sorted-subset datasets indicated that sequencing was incomplete.

Healthy HIV-negative adults with no recently reported acute infections or vaccinations were included as donors. All donors were Caucasian adults living in Nashville, Tennessee, USA. Magnetic negative selection was used to enrich CD4+ T cells, after which naive cells were positively selected on CD45RA and the negative fraction became the memory subset. Blood was obtained by leukapheresis, after which PBMCs were separated by Ficoll-Histopaque density gradient centrifugation and cryopreserved in liquid nitrogen vapor phase. Purity and quantity of every magnetically sorted T cell population were checked by analytical flow cytometry. From each sorted fraction, genomic DNA was isolated and quantified by UV absorbance on a Nanodrop 2000c.

The chain is encoded by TRBV2 joined to TRBJ1-5, with the D gene not clear enough to name. The sample taken for sequencing was naive CD4+ T cells sorted from blood. The cell subset or site label of this sample denotes: CD45RA+ positively selected. The sequence was collected from a man aged 18 to 30 in good health. The nucleotide sequence reads TGTGCCAGCAGTGAAATCCGCGAGCAGCCCCAGCATTTT. This gives the protein CASSEIREQPQHF.